A selection of T cell receptor beta chains follows, all from one sample in a study of T cell responses to AZD1222 COVID-19 vaccine. The method was immunoSEQ multiplex PCR; TCRdb's version includes in-frame clones alone and lacks a portion of them. The sample lists over 55,000 clones; 84% were seen once. The sequencing used peripheral blood, collected on day 0 of AZD1222 vaccination. The receptor set was obtained from an adult in good health. Each CDR3 is given with its conserved first and last residue. A D gene is named only where the DNA matches it firmly. A row's size may be missing; if present it is once, few, many or a size class.

j_call v_call clone_size d_call cdr3_nt cdr3_aa
TRBJ1-1 TRBV6-5 - - TGTGCCAGCAGTTACTATAGGGATTATACGAACACTGAAGCTTTCTTT CASSYYRDYTNTEAFF
TRBJ2-2 TRBV6-6 - - TGTGCCAGCAGTTACAGGGTTGCCGGGGAGCTGTTTTTT CASSYRVAGELFF
TRBJ1-1 TRBV7-9 - - TGTGCCAGCAGCTTAGCACAGACGGGGACTGAAGCTTTCTTT CASSLAQTGTEAFF
TRBJ2-1 TRBV18 - TRBD1 TGTGCCAGCTCAGAGACAGGGGGGGATAACAATGAGCAGTTCTTC CASSETGGDNNEQFF
TRBJ1-4 TRBV5-5 - - TGTGCCAGCAGCTTAAAGGGTCCTATTATTCAAGCTAATGAAAAACTGTTTTTT CASSLKGPIIQANEKLFF
TRBJ1-6 TRBV15 - TRBD1 TGTGCCACCAGCAGAACCGGGACAGGAAATTCACCCCTCCACTTT CATSRTGTGNSPLHF
TRBJ2-2 TRBV30 - - TGTGCCTGGAGGACCGAAGGGGAGCTGTTTTTT CAWRTEGELFF
TRBJ2-7 TRBV7-7 - - TGTGCCAGCAGCACCTCCTTCTGGTCCCCCGAGCAGTACTTC CASSTSFWSPEQYF
TRBJ1-2 TRBV4-3 few - TGCGCCAGCAGCCCCCAGGGCGGCTATGGCTACACCTTC CASSPQGGYGYTF
TRBJ1-2 TRBV7-6 - TRBD1 TGTGCCAGCAGCTCCGACCCCGGGACAGGAGACTATGGCTACACCTTC CASSSDPGTGDYGYTF
TRBJ2-7 TRBV4-3 - - TGCGCCAGCAGCCAGGAAATAACAGGTTTGTCCTACGAGCAGTACTTC CASSQEITGLSYEQYF
TRBJ1-1 TRBV5-8 few - TGTGCCAGCAGCTTGGGCACAGTGGGCGACACTGAAGCTTTCTTT CASSLGTVGDTEAFF
TRBJ1-4 TRBV4-1 - TRBD1 TGCGCCAGCAGCCCCCCCCGAACAGGGGTAAGCAGTGAAAAACTGTTTTTT CASSPPRTGVSSEKLFF
TRBJ2-1 TRBV27 - TRBD1 TGTGCCAGCAGTTATCCGCCGGGGACAGGCCTCTCCAATGAGCAGTTCTTC CASSYPPGTGLSNEQFF
TRBJ1-5 TRBV27 - TRBD1 TGTGCCAGCAGTGCCCAGGGGGCAGCTCAGCCCCAGCATTTT CASSAQGAAQPQHF